These 6 T cell receptor beta chains came from one sample sequenced in a study of shared clonotypes between healthy human individuals. CD45RO-negative CD8 cells positively selected for CCR7 made up the naive population, which excluded terminally differentiated effector memory CD45RA+ cells. Clones were read by immunoSEQ multiplex PCR, and TCRdb kept only the in-frame ones, dropping some. The table includes about 750,000 clones, 80% to 95% detected once. Sequenced sample: naive CD8+ T cells sorted from blood. The source of these receptors is a young man in good health.

The rearrangement joins TRBV29-1 to TRBJ2-5; D possibly corresponds to TRBD2 (6 bases). Trimming took off 6 bases at V and 5 bases at J, with 16 bases between the two ends. Per the germline V gene, CDR1 is SQVTM and CDR2 is ANQGSEA. There are 13 residues in the CDR3. CDR3 sequence (DNA): TGCAGCGTCCCGGGACGGAGGGAGGAGACCCAGTACTTC. Its protein is CSVPGRREETQYF.

V is TRBV6-5 and J is TRBJ1-2; maybe TRBD1 (5 bases). CDR3 length: 11 residues. Trimming left V 7 bases short and J 8 bases short, with 11 bases between. CDR1 is MNHEY, CDR2 SVGAGI, per germline. DNA of the CDR3: TGTGCCAGCATGACGGAGGGGGGCTACACCTTC. This gives the protein CASMTEGGYTF.

The chain joins TRBV29-1 to TRBJ2-7; TRBD2 might be the D (6 bases). The V gene lost 6 bases and the J gene lost 2 bases, with 17 bases spanning the gap. The CDR3 is 14 residues long. Germline CDR1 and CDR2: SQVTM and ANQGSEA. CDR3 residues: CSVVDRSGPYEQYF. The CDR3, as DNA: TGCAGCGTCGTCGATCGTAGCGGACCCTACGAGCAGTACTTC.

This chain uses TRBV13 with TRBJ2-4, with 7 bases identical to TRBD2. The CDR3 runs to 17 residues. Germline V lookup: CDR1 PRHDT, CDR2 FYEKMQ (reference sequence). The trim removed 5 bases at V and 0 bases at J, leaving 10 bases unmatched. CDR3 sequence: CASSTMASGVAKNIQYF. CDR3 DNA sequence: TGTGCCAGCAGCACCATGGCTAGCGGAGTAGCCAAAAACATTCAGTACTTC. The full variable domain, in which reference TRBV13 and TRBJ2-4 provide the parts outside the CDR3, is AAGVIQSPRHLIKEKRETATLKCYPIPRHDTVYWYQQGPGQDPQFLISFYEKMQSDKGSIPDRFSAQQFSDYHSELNMSSLELGDSALYFCASSTMASGVAKNIQYFGAGTRLSVL.

The chain is built from TRBV19 and TRBJ2-7; D is possibly TRBD2 (6 bases). The V end lost 4 bases, the J end lost 2 bases, and 9 bases lay between the germline ends. This CDR3 spans 13 amino acids. Germline V gene sequence: CDR1 LNHDA, CDR2 SQIVND (reference sequence). CDR3 sequence reads: CASSTGGTYEQYF. The CDR3 DNA reads TGTGCCAGTAGTACTGGCGGGACCTACGAGCAGTACTTC.

V is TRBV19 and J is TRBJ2-7, with 13 bases lining up with TRBD2. Germline CDR1 reads LNHDA; CDR2 reads SQIVND (reference sequence). V gave up 4 bases and J gave up 5 bases; unmatched junction bases: 5. The CDR3 sequence is 15 residues long. CDR3: CASSTWTSGGHEQYF. The CDR3 DNA is TGTGCCAGTAGTACCTGGACTAGCGGGGGACACGAGCAGTACTTC.